The clone carrying this T cell receptor (beta chain) was observed at least ten times. Germline V gene data show CDR1 as MNHEY and CDR2 as SMNVEV (reference sequence). V gave up 5 bases and J gave up 5 bases; unmatched junction bases: 14. The CDR3 has 16 amino acids. Arm-PCR of CDR3 regions with iRepertoire HTBI primers generated TCR beta libraries. TCRdb re-called the multiplex PCR reads through MiXCR, storing one row per CDR3 protein. The sample records 400,000 to 500,000 distinct CDR3 sequences, about 15% being singletons. This record comes from a study of regulatory T cells in long-lasting Graves disease. Study in general: The antithyroid drugs taken by newly diagnosed Graves' patients had been used for under 3 months.

Sample time point: newly diagnosed GD, antithyroid drugs for less than 3 months. The TCR library used RNA extracted from PBMCs. American Thyroid Association guidelines were used to diagnose Graves' disease. These data were also reused for a study on T cells in Graves' hyperthyroidism and ophthalmopathy. From that paper: Patients with uncontrolled infections, other autoimmune diseases, pregnancy or lactation were excluded.

The sample in question was peripheral blood mononuclear cells (PBMCs), obtained at new diagnosis, from a patient treated with antithyroid drugs. This TCR derives from a woman aged 40-49 years with Graves disease. The V and J genes are TRBV27 and TRBJ2-7; TRBD1 agrees at 8 bases. The CDR3 sequence: CASSPQVDRGWDEQYF. CDR3 DNA: TGTGCCAGCAGTCCTCAGGTCGACAGGGGCTGGGACGAGCAGTACTTC.